These T cell receptor beta chains were read from a single sample in a study of T cell responses to AZD1222 COVID-19 vaccine. Assay: immunoSEQ multiplex PCR; the TCRdb copy retains only in-frame clones and omits some. The sample has some 80,000 clones, over 65% seen once. The sample was peripheral blood, taken 28 days after the second dose of the MenACWY control vaccine. The source of these receptors is an adult who received the MenACWY meningococcal vaccine as a control. CDR3s include the opening cysteine and the closing phenylalanine or tryptophan. D genes are given only for firm matches. Clone size, where shown, is once, few, many, or a class for clones that have expanded.

clone_size j_call d_call v_call cdr3_nt cdr3_aa
. TRBJ2-1 . TRBV11-3 TGTGCCAGCAGCCTAGGGACCCTCGGTGAGCAGTTCTTC CASSLGTLGEQFF
. TRBJ2-5 . TRBV7-8 TGTGCCAGCAGCTTAAAAGACAGCCGGGAGACCCAGTACTTC CASSLKDSRETQYF
. TRBJ2-7 . TRBV5-6 TGTGCCAGCAGCGGGTTGGACAGATACGAGCAGTACTTC CASSGLDRYEQYF
. TRBJ2-1 TRBD2 TRBV4-2 TGTGCCAGCAGCCAAGATCAAATCCCTAGCGGGGGATACAATGAGCAGTTCTTC CASSQDQIPSGGYNEQFF
. TRBJ1-2 . TRBV6-6 TGTGCCAGCAGTTATGACCTTTACGAGGGGTATGGCTACACCTTC CASSYDLYEGYGYTF
. TRBJ1-1 . TRBV6-6 TGTGCCAGCAGTTATGGCACCCCGGCTGAAGCTTTCTTT CASSYGTPAEAFF
once TRBJ1-1 . TRBV28 TGTGCCAGCAACGAGGGCACTGAAGCTTTCTTT CASNEGTEAFF
. TRBJ2-1 . TRBV27 TGTGCCAGCAGTTTAATAGGGTTCAGCTCCTACAATGAGCAGTTCTTC CASSLIGFSSYNEQFF
few TRBJ1-2 . TRBV4-1 TGCGCCAGCAGCCAAGATGAGAACCTCCATGGCTACACCTTC CASSQDENLHGYTF
few TRBJ2-7 . TRBV29-1 TGCAGCGTGGAACACCGGGACACCCCCCCCTACGAGCAGTACTTC CSVEHRDTPPYEQYF
. TRBJ2-7 . TRBV5-1 TGCGCCAGCAGCTTGGGGGTACAGGGATACGAGCAGTACTTC CASSLGVQGYEQYF
few TRBJ2-7 . TRBV20-1 TGCAGTGCCGGGACTTTCTACGAGCAGTACTTC CSAGTFYEQYF
. TRBJ1-6 TRBD1 TRBV28 TGTGCCAGCACCCCGGGGGGACAGCTCTTGGGTAATTCACCCCTCCACTTT CASTPGGQLLGNSPLHF
. TRBJ1-3 . TRBV6-5 TGTGCCAGCAGCCGATTAGCTGGAAACACCATATATTTT CASSRLAGNTIYF
. TRBJ2-1 TRBD2 TRBV7-9 TGTGCCAGCAGCTTAGGTCCGGGACTAGCAGACTACAATGAGCAGTTCTTC CASSLGPGLADYNEQFF
few TRBJ2-7 TRBD1 TRBV2 TGTGCCAGCAGTGTCAGGTCGCAGGGGGCCGAGCAGTACTTC CASSVRSQGAEQYF
. TRBJ1-1 . TRBV28 TGTGCCAGCAGCCGCCAGAGAGGAGAAGCTTTCTTT CASSRQRGEAFF
. TRBJ1-1 . TRBV6-5 TGTGCCAGCAGGGGGCCCCCCTACACTGAAGCTTTCTTT CASRGPPYTEAFF
. TRBJ1-5 . TRBV2 TGTGCCAGCAGGGGGGGAGATAGTAGCAATCAGCCCCAGCATTTT CASRGGDSSNQPQHF
. TRBJ1-5 TRBD1 TRBV27 TGTGCCAGCAGGCCGGGACAGGGTGGTCAGCCCCAGCATTTT CASRPGQGGQPQHF
. TRBJ1-3 . TRBV28 TGTGCCAGCAGTTTAGATCGGATAGCATGGGCGAAATATTTT CASSLDRIAWAKYF
. TRBJ1-2 TRBD1 TRBV4-3 TGCGCCAGCAGCCAAGATAGGCGAGGGACAGGTGGCTACACCTTC CASSQDRRGTGGYTF
once TRBJ1-6 . TRBV3-1/TRBV3-2 TGTGCCAGCAGCCAAGTCGGCAGTAATAATTCACCCCTCCACTTT CASSQVGSNNSPLHF
. TRBJ1-1 TRBD1 TRBV5-6 TGTGCCAGCAGCCTAGGGACAGGAGGTCGCCGGGCCACTGAAGCTTTCTTT CASSLGTGGRRATEAFF
. TRBJ1-1 TRBD1 TRBV19 TGTGCCAGTAGGGACAGGGGGATGAACACTGAAGCTTTCTTT CASRDRGMNTEAFF
. TRBJ2-1 TRBD2 TRBV9 TGTGCCAGCAGCGTGTCACTAGCGGGGCCTTACGGCTACAATGAGCAGTTCTTC CASSVSLAGPYGYNEQFF
. TRBJ2-1 . TRBV3-1/TRBV3-2 TGTGCCAGCAGCCATAGTTATGAGCAGTTCTTC CASSHSYEQFF
few TRBJ2-7 . TRBV30 TGTGCCTGGAACAGGTTAAAGGGCTCCTACGAGCAGTACTTC CAWNRLKGSYEQYF
few TRBJ2-7 . TRBV30 TGTGCCGGGGGATCCTACGAGCAGTACTTC CAGGSYEQYF
. TRBJ1-1 TRBD1 TRBV7-6 TGTGCCAGCAGCTTAGGACAGGGACTGAACACTGAAGCTTTCTTT CASSLGQGLNTEAFF
. TRBJ1-2 . TRBV6-1 TGTGCCAGCAGTGATAAGGGACACTATGGCTACACCTTC CASSDKGHYGYTF
. TRBJ2-7 TRBD1 TRBV11-2 TGTGCCAGCACCGGGACAGGGGTGTACGAGCAGTACTTC CASTGTGVYEQYF
. TRBJ2-7 . TRBV28 TGTGCCACCACCCTCGCCAGGGCTGGATACGAGCAGTACTTC CATTLARAGYEQYF
. TRBJ1-2 . TRBV7-2 TGTGCCAGCAGCCTAACGGGGAGCGGCTACACCTTC CASSLTGSGYTF
. TRBJ2-2 . TRBV6-5 TGTGCCAGCAGTTCCCTATTCGGGACCGGGGAGCTGTTTTTT CASSSLFGTGELFF
once TRBJ1-5 TRBD1 TRBV6-5 TGTGCCACGGGACAGCCACAATATCAGCCCCAGCATTTT CATGQPQYQPQHF
. TRBJ2-7 TRBD1 TRBV27 TGTGCCAGCAGACCGGACGGGACAGCCTACGAGCAGTACTTC CASRPDGTAYEQYF
. TRBJ1-1 . TRBV30 TGTGCCTGGACTGAACGGGGCACTGAAGCTTTCTTT CAWTERGTEAFF
. TRBJ1-6 . TRBV30 TGTGCCTGGAGTGTATCCGGATTTGATTCACCCCTCCACTTT CAWSVSGFDSPLHF
. TRBJ1-2 . TRBV20-1 TGCAGTGCTAGTGCTGCGAGGGGCTATGGCTACACCTTC CSASAARGYGYTF
. TRBJ2-5 . TRBV11-3 TGTGCCAGCAGCTTAGCAGAGACCCAGTACTTC CASSLAETQYF
. TRBJ2-7 . TRBV6-6 TGTGCCAGCGGCGCAATCCGCTACGAGCAGTACTTC CASGAIRYEQYF
. TRBJ2-2 . TRBV29-1 TGCAGCGTTCAGCCGACCCAATTCGGGGAGCTGTTTTTT CSVQPTQFGELFF
. TRBJ2-4 TRBD2 TRBV5-6 TGTGCCAGCAGCTTTATGGCAGCGGGGGTAGCCAAAAACATTCAGTACTTC CASSFMAAGVAKNIQYF
. TRBJ2-1 . TRBV5-5 TGTGCCAGCAGCCTGTTGGGCGGTTTAGTCAATGAGCAGTTCTTC CASSLLGGLVNEQFF
. TRBJ1-2 . TRBV7-2 TGTGCCAGCAGCTTAGGTGCGGGAGGCTACACCTTC CASSLGAGGYTF
. TRBJ1-1 TRBD1 TRBV6-6 TGTGCCAGCGGGCAAACAGGGGGCACTGAAGCTTTCTTT CASGQTGGTEAFF
. TRBJ1-5 . TRBV19 TGTGCCAGTAGTATCCGGGGAGACGATCAGCCCCAGCATTTT CASSIRGDDQPQHF
. TRBJ1-2 TRBD1 TRBV5-4 TGTGCCAGCACCAAGAGTGCGGACAGGGGCTCTTTGTATGGCTACACCTTC CASTKSADRGSLYGYTF
few TRBJ1-2 . TRBV3-1/TRBV3-2 TGTGCCAGCAGCCAAGCGCGAGGGATTAGGGGTCTGGGCGATGGCTACACCTTC CASSQARGIRGLGDGYTF
. TRBJ2-3 TRBD1 TRBV11-2 TGTGCCAGCAGCATGCGGACAGGGGGCGCTTTGCAGTATTTT CASSMRTGGALQYF
. TRBJ2-5 . TRBV3-1/TRBV3-2 TGTGCCAGCGGTCCGCGGGGCCCAGAGACCCAGTACTTC CASGPRGPETQYF
. TRBJ2-5 . TRBV5-4 TGTGCCAGCAGCTTGGATCCGGCGAGAGAGACCCAGTACTTC CASSLDPARETQYF
. TRBJ1-1 . TRBV5-1 TGCGCCAGCAGCTTTGGGTCGAACACTGAAGCTTTCTTT CASSFGSNTEAFF
. TRBJ2-3 TRBD2 TRBV6-5 TGTGCCAGCAGACTAGCGGGAGTCCCAGATACGCAGTATTTT CASRLAGVPDTQYF
few TRBJ2-7 TRBD1 TRBV7-9 TGTGCCAGCAGCAGGACAGGGTTTGAGCAGTACTTC CASSRTGFEQYF
. TRBJ1-5 TRBD1 TRBV5-6 TGTGCCAGCAGCCGGACAGGGCGGGGTTGGGGGCAGCCCCAGCATTTT CASSRTGRGWGQPQHF